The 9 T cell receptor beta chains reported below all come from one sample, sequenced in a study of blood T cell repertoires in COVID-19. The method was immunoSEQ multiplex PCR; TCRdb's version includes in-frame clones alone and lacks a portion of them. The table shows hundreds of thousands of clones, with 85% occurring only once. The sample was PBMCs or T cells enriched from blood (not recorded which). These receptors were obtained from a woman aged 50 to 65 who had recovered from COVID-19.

CDR3 nucleotides: TGTGCCAGCAGTCCTACGGACGGAGGCTCCTACGAGCAGTACTTC. It specifies CASSPTDGGSYEQYF. This sequence joins TRBV11-2 and TRBJ2-7; a weak D match, TRBD2 (5 bases). The germline V and J ends were trimmed by 6 bases and 0 bases, with 15 bases remaining between them. Germline assignment: CDR1 SGHAT and CDR2 FQNNGV. This CDR3 comprises 15 residues.

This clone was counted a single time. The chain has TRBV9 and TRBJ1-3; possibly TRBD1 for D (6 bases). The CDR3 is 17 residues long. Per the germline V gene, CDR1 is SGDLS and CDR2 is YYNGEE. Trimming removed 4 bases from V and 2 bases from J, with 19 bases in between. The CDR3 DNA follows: TGTGCCAGCAGCTCACGAGGGGGGGGGCTGGCTGGAAACACCATATATTTT. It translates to CASSSRGGGLAGNTIYF.

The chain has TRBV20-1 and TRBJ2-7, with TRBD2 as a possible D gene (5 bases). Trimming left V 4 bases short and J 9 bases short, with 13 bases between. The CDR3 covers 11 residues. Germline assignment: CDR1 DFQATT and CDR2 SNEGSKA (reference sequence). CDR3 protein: CSATIAGGQYF. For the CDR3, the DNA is TGCAGTGCTACTATAGCTGGAGGGCAGTACTTC.

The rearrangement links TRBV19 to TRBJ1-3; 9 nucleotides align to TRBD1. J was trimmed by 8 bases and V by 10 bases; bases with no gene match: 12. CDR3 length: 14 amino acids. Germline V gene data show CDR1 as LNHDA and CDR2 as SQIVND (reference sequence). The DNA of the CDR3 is TGTGCCATGAGAAGGGACAGGGCTGGGCACACCATATATTTT. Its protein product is CAMRRDRAGHTIYF.

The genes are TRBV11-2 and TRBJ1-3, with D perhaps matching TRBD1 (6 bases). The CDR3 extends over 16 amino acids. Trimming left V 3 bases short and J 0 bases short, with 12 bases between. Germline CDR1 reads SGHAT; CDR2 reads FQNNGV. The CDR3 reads CASSFSRGGSGNTIYF. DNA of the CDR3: TGTGCCAGCAGCTTCTCGAGAGGGGGCTCTGGAAACACCATATATTTT.

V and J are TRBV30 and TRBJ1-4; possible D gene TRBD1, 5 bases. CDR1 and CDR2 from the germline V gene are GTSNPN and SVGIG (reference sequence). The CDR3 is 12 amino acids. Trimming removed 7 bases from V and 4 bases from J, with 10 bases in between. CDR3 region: CAFTGDNEKLFF. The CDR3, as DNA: TGTGCCTTTACAGGTGATAATGAAAAACTGTTTTTT.

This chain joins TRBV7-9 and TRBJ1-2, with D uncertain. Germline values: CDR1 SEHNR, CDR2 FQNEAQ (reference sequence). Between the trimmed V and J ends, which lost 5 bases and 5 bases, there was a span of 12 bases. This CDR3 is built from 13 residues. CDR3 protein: CASSPEWEYGYTF. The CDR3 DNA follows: TGTGCCAGCAGCCCGGAGTGGGAGTATGGCTACACCTTC.

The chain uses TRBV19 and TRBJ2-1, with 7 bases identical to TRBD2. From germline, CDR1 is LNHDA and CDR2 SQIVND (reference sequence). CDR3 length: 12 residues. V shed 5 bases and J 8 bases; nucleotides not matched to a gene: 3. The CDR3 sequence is CASSPSGDEQFF. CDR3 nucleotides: TGTGCCAGTAGTCCTAGCGGCGATGAGCAGTTCTTC.

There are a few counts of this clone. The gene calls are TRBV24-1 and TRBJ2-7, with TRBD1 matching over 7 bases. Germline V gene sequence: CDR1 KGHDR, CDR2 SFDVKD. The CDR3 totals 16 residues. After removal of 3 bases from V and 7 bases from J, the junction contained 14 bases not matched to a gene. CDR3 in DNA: TGTGCCACCAGTGATATCAACCGACAGGGATCCTGGGAGCAGTACTTC. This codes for CATSDINRQGSWEQYF.